The 10 T cell receptor beta chains below come from one sample, sequenced in a study of Ad26.COV2.S vaccination and SARS-CoV-2 variants. Assay: immunoSEQ multiplex PCR; the TCRdb copy retains only in-frame clones and omits some. The sample includes roughly 390,000 clones, more than 85% of them seen just once. As to treatment: around 19 received Ad26.COV2.S at low or high dose, single or two shots; 5 received placebo; per-sample allocation not given. Vaccine and placebo recipients were sampled on day 63 after the first injection. The sequences come from peripheral blood, collected in a trial of Ad26.COV2.S vaccine versus placebo. These receptors all stem from a person between 18 and 59 years old who received the Ad26.COV2.S COVID-19 vaccine or a placebo.

V is TRBV29-1 and J is TRBJ1-1; D is perhaps TRBD1 (5 bases). Germline values: CDR1 SQVTM, CDR2 ANQGSEA. The CDR3 has 14 residues. CDR3 sequence reads: CRADRTGMNTEAFF. CDR3 DNA: TGCAGGGCGGACCGAACAGGAATGAACACTGAAGCTTTCTTT. The complete variable domain, with remaining parts taken from reference TRBV29-1 and TRBJ1-1, reads SAVISQKPSRDICQRGTSLTIQCQVDSQVTMMFWYRQQPGQSLTLIATANQGSEATYESGFVIDKFPISRPNLTFSTLTVSNMSPEDSSIYLCRADRTGMNTEAFFGQGTRLTVV.

The gene calls are TRBV7-2 and TRBJ1-2; D is unresolved. The V end lost 8 bases, the J end lost 0 bases, and 10 bases lay between the germline ends. This CDR3 comprises 13 residues. CDR1 SGHTA and CDR2 FQGNSA come from the germline V gene. CDR3 DNA sequence: TGTGCCAGCCAAATGGCAGCTAACTATGGCTACACCTTC. Translation: CASQMAANYGYTF.

Written as DNA, the CDR3 is TGTGCCAGCAGCTTAATTAGCGGGGGGATCCTGGATACGCAGTATTTT. Translated, it gives CASSLISGGILDTQYF. This chain joins TRBV13 and TRBJ2-3; 10 nucleotides match TRBD2. V shed 2 bases, J shed 6 bases, and the junction held 8 bases outside the gene matches. The CDR3 sequence is 16 residues long. Germline CDR1 is PRHDT and CDR2 is FYEKMQ (reference sequence).

This chain uses TRBV4-2 with TRBJ1-5; tentative D call: TRBD1 (5 bases). CDR1 is LGHNA, CDR2 YNFKEQ, per germline. The V end was cut by 1 base, the J end by 0 bases, with 10 bases between. This CDR3 is built from 16 residues. This chain's CDR3 is CASSQVLRGSNQPQHF. CDR3 coding DNA: TGTGCCAGCAGCCAAGTATTAAGGGGTAGCAATCAGCCCCAGCATTTT.

The chain employs TRBV5-4 and TRBJ1-2; 9 positions match TRBD1. V gave up 4 bases and J gave up 8 bases; unmatched junction bases: 12. CDR1 is SGHNT and CDR2 is YYREEE in the germline V gene (reference sequence). This CDR3 is built from 15 residues. Here the CDR3 reads CASSAPGQGPKGYTF. The CDR3 bases are TGTGCCAGCAGCGCTCCGGGACAGGGACCAAAAGGCTACACCTTC.

The rearrangement uses TRBV2 and TRBJ2-3; D is perhaps TRBD1 or TRBD2 (5 bases each). The V end was cut by 11 bases, the J end by 1 base, with 16 bases between. Per the germline V gene, CDR1 is SNHLY and CDR2 is FYNNEI. This CDR3 contains 14 residues. The CDR3 loop reads CASCREWRTDTQYF. The CDR3 coding sequence is TGTGCCTCCTGCAGGGAGTGGCGCACAGATACGCAGTATTTT.

In its sample, this clone was seen a few times. V gene TRBV6-5 combines with J gene TRBJ2-1, with TRBD2 as a possible D gene (5 bases). CDR3 length equals 14 residues. Germline CDR1 and CDR2: MNHEY and SVGAGI. Trimming pared 2 bases from V and 6 bases from J, leaving 11 bases between. CDR3 in DNA: TGTGCCAGCAGTTACCGGGGATTGGTCAATGAGCAGTTCTTC. This codes for CASSYRGLVNEQFF.

Note on this clone: The same CDR3 arises from other DNA sequences in this sample as well. The chain has TRBV19 and TRBJ1-1; D is unresolved. This CDR3 is built from 13 residues. Germline CDR1 is LNHDA and CDR2 is SQIVND (reference sequence). V was clipped by 5 bases and J by 0 bases, with 7 bases between them. The CDR3 sequence is CASSLGLNTEAFF. DNA for the CDR3: TGTGCCAGTAGTTTGGGGTTGAACACTGAAGCTTTCTTT.

The chain uses TRBV27 and TRBJ2-7; TRBD2 matches at 8 bases. CDR3 length equals 15 residues. The trim removed 6 bases at V and 1 base at J, leaving 8 bases unmatched. CDR1 and CDR2 from the germline V gene are MNHEY and SMNVEV (reference sequence). The CDR3: CASRRGVAGSYEQYF. CDR3 in DNA: TGTGCCAGCAGGAGAGGGGTAGCGGGGTCCTACGAGCAGTACTTC.

The chain recombines TRBV2 with TRBJ2-2; 13 nucleotides agree with TRBD2. Trimming at V came to 6 bases and at J to 6 bases, leaving 1 base not matched to a gene. Germline V lookup: CDR1 SNHLY, CDR2 FYNNEI. This CDR3 is 14 amino acids long. CDR3 protein: CASRGLAGAGELFF. The CDR3, as DNA: TGTGCCAGCAGAGGACTAGCGGGGGCCGGGGAGCTGTTTTTT.